This T cell receptor beta chain originates from a study of blood T cell repertoires in COVID-19. Study-wide background: Researchers got acute and convalescent COVID-19 samples from the United States, Italy and Spain. Nucleic acid was either cDNA or gDNA, and it came from T cells, B-cell-depleted T cells, or PBMCs.

Per the original data handling: Reference gene primer amplification yielded estimated nucleated cell counts. Sequencing was performed with immunoSEQ multiplex PCR; in TCRdb, only in-frame clones are kept and a portion is missing. D and trimming come from the DNA, and the V and J calls and clone size come from that table. In the table there are tens of thousands of clones, approximately 85% of which are singletons. Looked up from germline, CDR1 is SQVTM and CDR2 is ANQGSEA. This CDR3 region has 12 residues. With 8 bases removed from V and 6 bases from J, the gap between germline ends came to 16 bases.

The receptor was isolated from a woman older than 75 with COVID-19, enrolled during active disease. The V gene is TRBV29-1, the J gene TRBJ1-2; D not certain. Material for sequencing was peripheral blood. The CDR3, as DNA: TGCAGCTTCCGGGAAGGGTTCGATGGCTACACCTTC. This encodes CSFREGFDGYTF.